This T cell receptor (beta chain) was captured in a study of blood T cell repertoires in COVID-19. Looking at the study overall: Some COVID-19 samples were acute and others convalescent; all came from the United States, Italy and Spain. T cells, B-cell-depleted T cells, or PBMCs supplied cDNA or gDNA.

Germline CDR1 MNHNY, CDR2 SVGAGI (reference sequence). The CDR3 contains 13 residues. The germline V and J ends were trimmed by 9 bases and 3 bases, with 12 bases remaining between them. Authors' methods: Amplification from reference gene primers served as the basis for estimated nucleated cell counts. Generated by immunoSEQ multiplex PCR, the TCRdb table keeps only in-frame clones and is missing some. That table gives V, J and clone size, and the DNA gave D and trimming. This table holds under 200,000 clones, approximately 85% found once. The receptor was derived from a man aged 60-69 years who had recovered from COVID-19. J is TRBJ1-5 and V is TRBV6-6, with D possibly matching TRBD1 (5 bases). Input material: peripheral blood. The CDR3 nucleotides read TGTGCCAGTATGAGACAGCTCAATCAGCCCCAGCATTTT. Its translation: CASMRQLNQPQHF.